This TCR beta chain stems from a study of T cells in Graves' hyperthyroidism and ophthalmopathy. The sample holds many counts of this clonotype. Its antigen is unidentified. Study-wide results and caveats: Ophthalmopathy was separated from stable hyperthyroidism by a 13 V-J model.

The CDR3 loop spans 14 amino acids. Germline-derived CDR1 and CDR2 are KGHDR and SFDVKD. V was cut by 4 bases and J by 5 bases, with 8 bases left in between. Ophthalmopathy patients showed a Clinical Activity Score of at least 3, NOSPECS grade of at least 4 and duration under 3 months. Not enrolled were patients with uncontrolled infection, other autoimmune disease, pregnancy or lactation. Together with thyroid ultrasound, orbital computed tomography, serum thyroxine and TRAb, clinical symptoms were used for diagnoses. RNA transcripts were the template for amplifying TCR beta CDR3 regions. Initially, a first-round RT-PCR of the TCR CDR3 employed the HTBI primer set. TCRdb used MiXCR to reprocess the multiplex PCR reads, holding one entry per CDR3 protein. The sample records 400,000 to 450,000 distinct CDR3 sequences, about 15% being singletons.

Material: blood. The chain combines TRBV24-1 with TRBJ1-6; maybe TRBD1 (5 bases). The clonotype comes from a man aged 18-30 years with Graves' ophthalmopathy. In DNA, the CDR3 is TGTGCCACCAGTGACGGGGGGAATAATTCACCCCTCCACTTT. It yields the protein CATSDGGNNSPLHF.